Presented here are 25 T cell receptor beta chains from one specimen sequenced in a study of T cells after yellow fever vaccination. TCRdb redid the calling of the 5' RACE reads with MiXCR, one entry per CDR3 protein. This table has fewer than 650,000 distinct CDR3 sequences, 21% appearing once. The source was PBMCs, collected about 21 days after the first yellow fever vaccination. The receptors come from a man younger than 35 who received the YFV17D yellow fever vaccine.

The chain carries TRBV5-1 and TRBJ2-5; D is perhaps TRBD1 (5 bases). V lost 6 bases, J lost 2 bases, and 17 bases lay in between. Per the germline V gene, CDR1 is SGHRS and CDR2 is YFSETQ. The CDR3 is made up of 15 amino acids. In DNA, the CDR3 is TGCGCCAGCAACGAAGGTACAGGCCCTCAAGAGACCCAGTACTTC. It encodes CASNEGTGPQETQYF.

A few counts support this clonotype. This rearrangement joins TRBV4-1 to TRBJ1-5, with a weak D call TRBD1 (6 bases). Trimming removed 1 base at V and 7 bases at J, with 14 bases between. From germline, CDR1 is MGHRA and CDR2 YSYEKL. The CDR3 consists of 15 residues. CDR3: CASSQGRGGRQPQHF. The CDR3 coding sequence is TGCGCCAGCAGCCAAGGGAGGGGGGGCCGGCAGCCCCAGCATTTT.

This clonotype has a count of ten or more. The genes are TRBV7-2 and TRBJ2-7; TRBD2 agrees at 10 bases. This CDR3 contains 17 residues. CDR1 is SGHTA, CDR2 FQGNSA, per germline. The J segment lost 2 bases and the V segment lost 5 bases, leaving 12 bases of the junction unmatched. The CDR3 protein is CASSRVLAGATPYEQYF. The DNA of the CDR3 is TGTGCCAGCAGCCGTGTCCTAGCGGGGGCCACCCCCTACGAGCAGTACTTC.

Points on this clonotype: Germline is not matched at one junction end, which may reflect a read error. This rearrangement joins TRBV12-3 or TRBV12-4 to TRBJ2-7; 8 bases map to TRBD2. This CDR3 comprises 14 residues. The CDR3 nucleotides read TGTGCCTGCAGGGTTAGCGGGGCAAGGTACGAGCAGTACTTC. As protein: CACRVSGARYEQYF.

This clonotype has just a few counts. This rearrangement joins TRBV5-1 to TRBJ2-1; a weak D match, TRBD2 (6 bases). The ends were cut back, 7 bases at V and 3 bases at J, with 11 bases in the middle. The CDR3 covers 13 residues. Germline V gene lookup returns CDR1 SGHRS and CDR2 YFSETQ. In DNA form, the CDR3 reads TGCGCCAGCGGCGGGGCATTCTACAATGAGCAGTTCTTC. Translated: CASGGAFYNEQFF.

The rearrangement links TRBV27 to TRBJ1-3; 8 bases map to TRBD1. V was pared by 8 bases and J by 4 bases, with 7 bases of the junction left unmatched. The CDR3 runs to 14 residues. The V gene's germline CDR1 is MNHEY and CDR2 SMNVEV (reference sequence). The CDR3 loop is CASSTGQGGNTIYF. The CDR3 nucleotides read TGTGCCAGCTCGACCGGACAGGGAGGAAACACCATATATTTT.

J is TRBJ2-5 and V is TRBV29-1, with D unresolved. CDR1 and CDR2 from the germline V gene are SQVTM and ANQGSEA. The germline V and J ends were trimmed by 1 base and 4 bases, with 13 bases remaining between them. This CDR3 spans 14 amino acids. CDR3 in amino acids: CSVEAQSPRETQYF. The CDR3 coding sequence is TGCAGCGTTGAAGCCCAGTCACCGCGAGAGACCCAGTACTTC.

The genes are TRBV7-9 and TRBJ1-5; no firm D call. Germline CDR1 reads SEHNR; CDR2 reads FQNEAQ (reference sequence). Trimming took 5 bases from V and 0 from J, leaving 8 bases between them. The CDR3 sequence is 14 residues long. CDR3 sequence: CASSGESSNQPQHF. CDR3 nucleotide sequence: TGTGCCAGCAGCGGGGAATCTAGCAATCAGCCCCAGCATTTT.

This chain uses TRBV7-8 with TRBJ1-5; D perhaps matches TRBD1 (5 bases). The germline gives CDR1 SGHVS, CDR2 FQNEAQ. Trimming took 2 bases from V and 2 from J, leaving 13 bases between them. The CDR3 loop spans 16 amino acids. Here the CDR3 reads CASSLMGGVGNQPQHF. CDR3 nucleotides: TGTGCCAGCAGCTTAATGGGAGGGGTGGGCAATCAGCCCCAGCATTTT.

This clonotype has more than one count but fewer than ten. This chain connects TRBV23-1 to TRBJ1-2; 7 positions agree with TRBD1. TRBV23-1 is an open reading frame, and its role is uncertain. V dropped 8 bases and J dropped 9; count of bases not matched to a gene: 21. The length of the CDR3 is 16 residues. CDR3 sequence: CASESTGSSGDDSYTF. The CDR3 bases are TGCGCCAGCGAATCGACAGGGAGCAGCGGAGATGATAGCTACACCTTC.

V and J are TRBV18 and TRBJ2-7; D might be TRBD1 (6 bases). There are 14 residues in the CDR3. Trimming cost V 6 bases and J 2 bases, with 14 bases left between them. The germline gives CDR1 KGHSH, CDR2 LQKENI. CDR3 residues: CASSHRDITYEQYF. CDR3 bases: TGTGCCAGCTCTCACAGGGATATAACCTACGAGCAGTACTTC.

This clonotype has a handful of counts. The CDR3 loop reads CASSWWTGSGANVLTF. The DNA of the CDR3 is TGTGCCAGCAGCTGGTGGACTGGCTCTGGGGCCAACGTCCTGACTTTC. The chain uses TRBV7-9 and TRBJ2-6, with D perhaps TRBD2 (5 bases). Trimming took off 4 bases at V and 0 bases at J, with 10 bases between the two ends. CDR1 is SEHNR, CDR2 FQNEAQ, per germline (reference sequence). This CDR3 region has 16 residues.

DNA for the CDR3: TGTGCCAGTAGCCCCCTAGGTACTCAAGAGACCCAGTACTTC. Translating gives CASSPLGTQETQYF. This chain connects TRBV19 to TRBJ2-5; D not resolved. Trimming took 6 bases from V and 2 from J, leaving 13 bases between them. The CDR3 extends over 14 amino acids. Per germline, CDR1 LNHDA and CDR2 SQIVND (reference sequence).

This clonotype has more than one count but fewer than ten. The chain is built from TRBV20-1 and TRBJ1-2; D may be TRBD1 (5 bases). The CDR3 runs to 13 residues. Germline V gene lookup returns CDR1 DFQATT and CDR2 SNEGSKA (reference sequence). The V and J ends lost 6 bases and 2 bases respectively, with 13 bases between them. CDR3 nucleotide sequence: TGCAGTGCACCCGGGACCGGGAACTATGGCTACACCTTC. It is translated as CSAPGTGNYGYTF.

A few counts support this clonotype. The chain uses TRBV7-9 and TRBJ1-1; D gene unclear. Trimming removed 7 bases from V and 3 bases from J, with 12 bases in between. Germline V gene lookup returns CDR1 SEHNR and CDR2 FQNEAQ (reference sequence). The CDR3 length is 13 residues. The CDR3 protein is CASTSPLDTEAFF. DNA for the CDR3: TGTGCCAGCACCTCACCCCTAGACACTGAAGCTTTCTTT.

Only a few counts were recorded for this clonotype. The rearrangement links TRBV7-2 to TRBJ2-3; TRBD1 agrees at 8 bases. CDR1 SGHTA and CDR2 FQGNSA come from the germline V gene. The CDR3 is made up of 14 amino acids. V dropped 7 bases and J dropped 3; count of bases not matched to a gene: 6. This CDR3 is CASTGDRQTDTQYF. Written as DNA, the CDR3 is TGTGCCAGCACCGGGGACAGGCAGACAGATACGCAGTATTTT.

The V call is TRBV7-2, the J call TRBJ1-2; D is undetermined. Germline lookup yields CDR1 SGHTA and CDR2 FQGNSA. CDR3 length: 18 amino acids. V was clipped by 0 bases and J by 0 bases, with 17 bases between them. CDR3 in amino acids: CASSLADPWRFTNYGYTF. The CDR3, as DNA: TGTGCCAGCAGCTTAGCCGACCCCTGGCGGTTTACTAACTATGGCTACACCTTC.

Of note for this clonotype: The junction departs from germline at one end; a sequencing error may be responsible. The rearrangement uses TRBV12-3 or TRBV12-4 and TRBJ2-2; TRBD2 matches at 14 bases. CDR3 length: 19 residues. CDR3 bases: TGTGCCAGCACCCCCGGGACTAGCGGGGGCCAAGCGAACACCAGGGAGCTGTTTTTT. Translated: CASTPGTSGGQANTRELFF.

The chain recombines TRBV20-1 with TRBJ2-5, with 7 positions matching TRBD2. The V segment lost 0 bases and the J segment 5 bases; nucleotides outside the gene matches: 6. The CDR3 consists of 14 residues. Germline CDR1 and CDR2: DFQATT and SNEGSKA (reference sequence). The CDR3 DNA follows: TGCAGTGCTAGAGAGCGGGGGTGGACTGAGACCCAGTACTTC. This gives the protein CSARERGWTETQYF.

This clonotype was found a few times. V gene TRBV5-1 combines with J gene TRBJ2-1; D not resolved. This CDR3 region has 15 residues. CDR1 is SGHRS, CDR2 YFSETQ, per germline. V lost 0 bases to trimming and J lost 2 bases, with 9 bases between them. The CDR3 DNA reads TGCGCCAGCAGCTTGGACCAGGTGACCTACAATGAGCAGTTCTTC. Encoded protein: CASSLDQVTYNEQFF.

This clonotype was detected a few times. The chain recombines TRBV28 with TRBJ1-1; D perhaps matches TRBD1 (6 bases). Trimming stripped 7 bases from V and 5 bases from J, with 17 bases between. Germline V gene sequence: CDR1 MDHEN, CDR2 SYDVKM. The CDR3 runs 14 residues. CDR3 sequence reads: CASTLGRGGTEAFF. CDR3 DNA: TGTGCCAGCACCCTCGGGAGGGGGGGAACTGAAGCTTTCTTT.

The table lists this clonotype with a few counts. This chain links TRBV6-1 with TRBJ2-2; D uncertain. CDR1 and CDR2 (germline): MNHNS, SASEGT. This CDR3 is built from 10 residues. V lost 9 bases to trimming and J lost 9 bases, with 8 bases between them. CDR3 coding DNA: TGTGCCAGTTTACGCCGGGAGCTGTTTTTT. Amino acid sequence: CASLRRELFF.

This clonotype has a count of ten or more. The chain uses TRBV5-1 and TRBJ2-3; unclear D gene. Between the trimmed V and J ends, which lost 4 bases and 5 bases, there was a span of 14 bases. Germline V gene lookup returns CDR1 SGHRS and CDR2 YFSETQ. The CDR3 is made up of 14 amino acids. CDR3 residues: CASSLLPAEDTQYF. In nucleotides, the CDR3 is TGCGCCAGCAGCCTTCTACCCGCGGAAGATACGCAGTATTTT.

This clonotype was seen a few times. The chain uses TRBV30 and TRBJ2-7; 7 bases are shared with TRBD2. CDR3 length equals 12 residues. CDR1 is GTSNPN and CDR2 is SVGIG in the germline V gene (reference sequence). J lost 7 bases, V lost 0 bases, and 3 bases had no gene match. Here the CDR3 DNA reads TGTGCCTGGAGTGTATGGGAGGGTGAGCAGTACTTC. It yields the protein CAWSVWEGEQYF.

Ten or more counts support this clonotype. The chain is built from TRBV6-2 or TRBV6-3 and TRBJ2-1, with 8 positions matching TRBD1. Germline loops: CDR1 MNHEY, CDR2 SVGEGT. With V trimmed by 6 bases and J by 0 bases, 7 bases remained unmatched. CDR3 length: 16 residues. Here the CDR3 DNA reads TGTGCCAGCAGCCTCCGGACAGGGAGCTCCTACAATGAGCAGTTCTTC. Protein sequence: CASSLRTGSSYNEQFF.